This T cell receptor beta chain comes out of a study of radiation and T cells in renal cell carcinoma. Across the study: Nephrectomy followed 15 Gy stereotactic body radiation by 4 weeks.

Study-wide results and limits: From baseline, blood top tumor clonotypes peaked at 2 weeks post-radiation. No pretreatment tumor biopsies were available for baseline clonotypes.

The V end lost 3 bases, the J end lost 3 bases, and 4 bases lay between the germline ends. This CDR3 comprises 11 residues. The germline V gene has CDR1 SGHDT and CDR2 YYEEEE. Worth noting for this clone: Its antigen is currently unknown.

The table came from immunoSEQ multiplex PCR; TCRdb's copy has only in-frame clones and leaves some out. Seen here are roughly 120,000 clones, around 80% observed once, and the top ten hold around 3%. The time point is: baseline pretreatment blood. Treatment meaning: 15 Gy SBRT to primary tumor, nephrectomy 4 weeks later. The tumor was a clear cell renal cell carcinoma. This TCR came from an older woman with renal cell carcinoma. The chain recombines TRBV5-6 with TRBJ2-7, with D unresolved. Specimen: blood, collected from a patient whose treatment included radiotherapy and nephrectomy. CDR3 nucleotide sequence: TGTGCCAGCAGCTCGGACTACGAGCAGTACTTC. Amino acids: CASSSDYEQYF.